These T cell receptor beta chains were read from a single sample in a study of blood T cell repertoires in COVID-19. The assay was immunoSEQ multiplex PCR, and TCRdb's table has in-frame clones only and misses some. The table includes roughly 110,000 clones, around 75% detected once. The specimen sequenced was peripheral blood. These receptors all stem from a human donor with acute or convalescent COVID-19. The donor label of this sample is uncertain. The CDR3 runs from the conserved cysteine through the conserved F or W. D genes are given only for firm matches. Size values are once, few and many counts, or a class for expanded clones, and some rows have none.

V gene	D gene	clone size	J gene	CDR3 protein	CDR3 DNA
TRBV4-1	NA	NA	TRBJ1-1	CASSLVLTPNTEAFF	TGCGCCAGCAGCCTCGTATTGACACCTAACACTGAAGCTTTCTTT
TRBV3-1/TRBV3-2	TRBD1	NA	TRBJ2-7	CASSQDGQGRGYEQYF	TGTGCCAGCAGCCAAGACGGACAGGGGAGGGGGTACGAGCAGTACTTC
TRBV29-1	TRBD1	NA	TRBJ2-7	CSVARTGTYEQYF	TGCAGCGTTGCCAGGACAGGGACCTACGAGCAGTACTTC
TRBV30	TRBD1	NA	TRBJ2-2	CAWRTGTANTGELFF	TGTGCCTGGAGGACCGGGACAGCGAACACCGGGGAGCTGTTTTTT
TRBV7-3	NA	NA	TRBJ2-1	CASSPGLGSYNEQFF	TGTGCCAGCAGCCCGGGACTGGGCTCCTACAATGAGCAGTTCTTC
TRBV6-5	TRBD1	NA	TRBJ1-2	CASRRGQGRGYTF	TGTGCCAGCAGAAGGGGACAGGGAAGGGGCTACACCTTC
TRBV6-5	TRBD1	many	TRBJ1-2	CASSYLDRVDYGYTF	TGTGCCAGCAGTTACCTGGACAGGGTCGACTATGGCTACACCTTC
TRBV30	NA	NA	TRBJ2-5	CAWNRDQETQYF	TGTGCCTGGAACAGGGACCAAGAGACCCAGTACTTC
TRBV7-9	NA	NA	TRBJ1-3	CASSLSSSGNTIYF	TGTGCCAGCAGCTTATCCAGCTCTGGAAACACCATATATTTT
TRBV30	TRBD1	once	TRBJ2-5	CAWSTGGETQYF	TGTGCCTGGAGTACAGGGGGAGAGACCCAGTACTTC
TRBV5-1	NA	NA	TRBJ2-3	CASSLAGGEPDTQYF	TGCGCCAGCAGCTTGGCTGGGGGCGAGCCAGATACGCAGTATTTT
TRBV7-8	TRBD2	NA	TRBJ2-5	CASSSHWGGETQYF	TGTGCCAGCAGCAGTCACTGGGGGGGAGAGACCCAGTACTTC
TRBV7-9	TRBD1	NA	TRBJ1-4	CASSPISGQANEKLFF	TGTGCCAGCAGCCCGATATCGGGACAGGCAAATGAAAAACTGTTTTTT
TRBV6-5	NA	NA	TRBJ1-2	CASSYSSGDYGYTF	TGTGCCAGCAGTTACTCGTCCGGAGACTATGGCTACACCTTC
TRBV7-7	NA	NA	TRBJ1-5	CASDISGGSNQPQHF	TGTGCCAGCGATATCAGCGGGGGGAGCAATCAGCCCCAGCATTTT
TRBV2	NA	NA	TRBJ2-5	CASSSQETQYF	TGTGCCAGCAGTTCACAAGAGACCCAGTACTTC
TRBV2	NA	few	TRBJ1-5	CASSVRGSNQPQHF	TGTGCCAGCAGTGTACGAGGGAGCAATCAGCCCCAGCATTTT
TRBV29-1	NA	NA	TRBJ2-1	CSVGGTGSNEQFF	TGCAGCGTGGGGGGGACAGGCTCCAATGAGCAGTTCTTC
TRBV7-3	TRBD2	NA	TRBJ2-1	CASSLTGVAGEQFF	TGTGCCAGCAGCTTAACGGGGGTAGCGGGAGAGCAGTTCTTC
TRBV5-1	TRBD2	NA	TRBJ2-1	CASKKAGAENEQFF	TGCGCCAGCAAAAAAGCGGGGGCCGAGAATGAGCAGTTCTTC
TRBV28	NA	NA	TRBJ1-5	CASSTPGRGKDQPQHF	TGTGCCAGCAGTACCCCCGGGAGGGGGAAGGATCAGCCCCAGCATTTT
TRBV19	NA	few	TRBJ2-1	CATAASVGVGYNEQFF	TGTGCCACCGCGGCATCGGTCGGGGTTGGATACAATGAGCAGTTCTTC